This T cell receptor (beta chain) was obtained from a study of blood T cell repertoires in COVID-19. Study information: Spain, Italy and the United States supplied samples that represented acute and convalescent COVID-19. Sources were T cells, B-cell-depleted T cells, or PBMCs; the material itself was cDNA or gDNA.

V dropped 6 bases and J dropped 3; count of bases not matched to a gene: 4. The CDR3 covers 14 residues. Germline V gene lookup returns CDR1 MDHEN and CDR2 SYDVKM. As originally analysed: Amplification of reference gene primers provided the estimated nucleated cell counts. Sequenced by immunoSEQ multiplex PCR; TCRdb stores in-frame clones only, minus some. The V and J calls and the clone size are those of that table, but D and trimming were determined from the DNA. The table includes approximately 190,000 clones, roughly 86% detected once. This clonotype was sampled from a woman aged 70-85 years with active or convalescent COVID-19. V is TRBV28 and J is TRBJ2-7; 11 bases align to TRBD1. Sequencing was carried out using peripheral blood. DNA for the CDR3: TGTGCCAGCAGAGGACAGGGGGCAAGCTACGAGCAGTACTTC. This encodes CASRGQGASYEQYF. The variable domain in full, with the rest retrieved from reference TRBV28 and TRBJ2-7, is DVKVTQSSRYLVKRTGEKVFLECVQDMDHENMFWYRQDPGLGLRLIYFSYDVKMKEKGDIPEGYSVSREKKERFSLILESASTNQTSMYLCASRGQGASYEQYFGPGTRLTVT.